Given below is one T cell receptor (beta chain) in context. Germline-derived CDR1 and CDR2 are SGDLS and YYNGEE. CDR3 length: 16 residues. V dropped 3 bases and J dropped 4; count of bases not matched to a gene: 6. These data belong to a study of beta chain features in type 1 diabetes. Expressed TCRB transcripts got sequenced, as all isolated RNA was reverse transcribed. This table comes from immunoSEQ multiplex PCR, and its TCRdb copy is limited to in-frame clones, with some not included. The sample records around 340,000 clones, around 19% being singletons. Input material: naive CD4+ T cells from blood. This clonotype was obtained from a woman between 18 and 29 years old in good health. The chain employs TRBV9 and TRBJ2-1, with 11 bases lining up with TRBD2. The DNA of the CDR3 is TGTGCCAGCAGCGCCACTCTAGCGGGAGGTTACAATGAGCAGTTCTTC. It encodes CASSATLAGGYNEQFF.